The clone carrying this T cell receptor (beta chain) was counted between two and nine times. What it recognizes is unknown. This record comes from a study of T-cell memory formation after mild COVID-19. The overall study: Largely, TCR clusters stayed within a single donor.

Notes on the study in general: Contracting clones, day 15 to 85, had balanced CD4/CD8, and later expanders favored CD4+. The authors left the SARS-CoV-2 specificity of second-wave clones peaking on day 37 unconfirmed. Contracting CD4+ clones sat mainly in CM and EM; CD8+ in EMRA.

TCRdb called the 5' RACE reads again in MiXCR, with one record for every CDR3 protein. The sample contains approximately 490,000 distinct CDR3 sequences, about a fifth of which appear only once. V lost 0 bases, J lost 1 base, and 13 bases lay in between. The CDR3 contains 17 residues. Germline V gives CDR1 SGDLS, CDR2 YYNGEE. The chain joins TRBV9 to TRBJ2-2; D possibly corresponds to TRBD1 (5 bases). The TCR comes from an adult woman who had mild COVID-19 (a few samples of this study predate the infection). Cell type and time point are not known. The source material was PBMCs or a T cell subset sorted from them (not recorded which). In DNA form, the CDR3 reads TGTGCCAGCAGCGTAGAGCCGGACAACCTGAACACCGGGGAGCTGTTTTTT. Translation: CASSVEPDNLNTGELFF.